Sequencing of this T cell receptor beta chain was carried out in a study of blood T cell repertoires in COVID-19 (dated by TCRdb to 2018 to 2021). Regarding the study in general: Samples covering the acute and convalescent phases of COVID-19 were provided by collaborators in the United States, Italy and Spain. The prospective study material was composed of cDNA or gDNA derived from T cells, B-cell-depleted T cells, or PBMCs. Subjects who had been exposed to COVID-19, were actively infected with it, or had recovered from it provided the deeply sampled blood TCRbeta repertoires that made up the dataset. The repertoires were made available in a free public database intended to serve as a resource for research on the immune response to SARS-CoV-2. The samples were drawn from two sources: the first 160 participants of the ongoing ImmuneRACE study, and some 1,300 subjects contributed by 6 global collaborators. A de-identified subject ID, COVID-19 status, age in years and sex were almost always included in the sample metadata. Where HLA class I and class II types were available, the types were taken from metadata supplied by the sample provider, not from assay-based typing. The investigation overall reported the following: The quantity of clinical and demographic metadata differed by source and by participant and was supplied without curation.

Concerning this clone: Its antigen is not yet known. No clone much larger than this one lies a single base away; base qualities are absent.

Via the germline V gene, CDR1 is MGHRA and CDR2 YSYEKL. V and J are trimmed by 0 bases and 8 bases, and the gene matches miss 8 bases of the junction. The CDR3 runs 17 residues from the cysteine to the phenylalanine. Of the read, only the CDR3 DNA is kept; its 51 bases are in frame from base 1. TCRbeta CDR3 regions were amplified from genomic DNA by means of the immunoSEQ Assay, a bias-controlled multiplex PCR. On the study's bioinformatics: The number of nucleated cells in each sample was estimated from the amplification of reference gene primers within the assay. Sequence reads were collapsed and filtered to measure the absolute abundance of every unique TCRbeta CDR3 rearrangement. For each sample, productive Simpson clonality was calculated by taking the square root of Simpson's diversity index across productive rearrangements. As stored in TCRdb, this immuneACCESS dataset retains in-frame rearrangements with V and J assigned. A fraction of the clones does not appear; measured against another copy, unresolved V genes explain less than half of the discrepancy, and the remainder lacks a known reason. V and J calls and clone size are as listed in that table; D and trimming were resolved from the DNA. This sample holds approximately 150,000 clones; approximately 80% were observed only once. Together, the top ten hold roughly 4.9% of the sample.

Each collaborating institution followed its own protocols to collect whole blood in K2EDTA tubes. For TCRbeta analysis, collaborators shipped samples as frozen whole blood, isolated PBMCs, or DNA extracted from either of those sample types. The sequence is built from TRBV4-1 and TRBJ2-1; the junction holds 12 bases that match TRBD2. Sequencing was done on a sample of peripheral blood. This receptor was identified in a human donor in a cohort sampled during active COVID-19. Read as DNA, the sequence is TGCGCCAGCAGCCAAGAAAGGGCTAGCGGGGGGGCCGATGAGCAGTTCTTC. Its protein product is CASSQERASGGADEQFF.